The rows below give T cell receptor beta chains drawn from one sample of a study of blood T cell repertoires in COVID-19. Profiling relied on immunoSEQ multiplex PCR, and the TCRdb table lists in-frame clones only, not all of them. The data hold about 80,000 clones, with around 79% observed a single time. Specimen: peripheral blood. These receptors were taken from a man aged 45 to 65 with active or convalescent COVID-19. The CDR3 runs from the conserved cysteine through the conserved F or W.

CDR3 length: 16
J gene: TRBJ2-7
V gene: TRBV16
CDR3 protein: CASSQSIGGSPYEQYF

CDR3 length: 13
J gene: TRBJ1-5
V gene: TRBV6-6
CDR3 protein: CASSGTGNQPQHF

CDR3 length: 14
J gene: TRBJ1-1
V gene: TRBV5-4
CDR3 protein: CASSRTGAGTEAFF

CDR3 length: 14
J gene: TRBJ1-1
V gene: TRBV5-1
CDR3 protein: CASSLADAGTEAFF

CDR3 length: 16
J gene: TRBJ2-4
V gene: TRBV4-3
CDR3 protein: CASSQNYNEAKNIQYF

CDR3 length: 15
J gene: TRBJ2-1
V gene: TRBV7-7
CDR3 protein: CASSHTRGGGDEQFF

CDR3 length: 12
J gene: TRBJ1-1
V gene: TRBV7-9
CDR3 protein: CASSLTDTEAFF

CDR3 length: 14
J gene: TRBJ1-2
V gene: TRBV5-1
CDR3 protein: CASTATLGAAGYTF

CDR3 length: 16
J gene: TRBJ2-1
V gene: TRBV15
CDR3 protein: CATSGRLAGSYNEQFF

CDR3 length: 11
J gene: TRBJ2-1
V gene: TRBV18
CDR3 protein: CASSSGTGRFF

CDR3 length: 14
J gene: TRBJ2-4
V gene: TRBV19
CDR3 protein: CASSGGRAKNIQYF

CDR3 length: 14
J gene: TRBJ2-5
V gene: TRBV29-1
CDR3 protein: CSVRASRAQETQYF

CDR3 length: 15
J gene: TRBJ1-2
V gene: TRBV5-1
CDR3 protein: CASREDRGLSRGYTF

CDR3 length: 14
J gene: TRBJ1-1
V gene: TRBV6-6
CDR3 protein: CASTKQGENTEAFF

CDR3 length: 14
J gene: TRBJ1-2
V gene: TRBV5-1
CDR3 protein: CASSLGGLSYGYTF

CDR3 length: 14
J gene: TRBJ2-7
V gene: TRBV5-6
CDR3 protein: CASSLELRGGEQYF

CDR3 length: 16
J gene: TRBJ2-7
V gene: TRBV4-3
CDR3 protein: CASSQPDGGGTYEQYF

CDR3 length: 13
J gene: TRBJ2-3
V gene: TRBV7-7
CDR3 protein: CASSSRVTDTQYF

CDR3 length: 13
J gene: TRBJ1-3
V gene: TRBV11-2
CDR3 protein: CASSPRQGPTIYF

CDR3 length: 14
J gene: TRBJ2-7
V gene: TRBV28
CDR3 protein: CASSLAGGRYEQYF

CDR3 length: 15
J gene: TRBJ1-6
V gene: TRBV7-3
CDR3 protein: CASSSREGGLSPLHF

CDR3 length: 16
J gene: TRBJ1-3
V gene: TRBV7-6
CDR3 protein: CASSLRDRMAGNTIYF

CDR3 length: 15
J gene: TRBJ2-5
V gene: TRBV7-9
CDR3 protein: CASSSWGGAQETQYF

CDR3 length: 15
J gene: TRBJ2-2
V gene: TRBV5-5
CDR3 protein: CASSFGRTNTGELFF

CDR3 length: 14
J gene: TRBJ2-3
V gene: TRBV6-4
CDR3 protein: CASSEGQGADTQYF

CDR3 length: 15
J gene: TRBJ1-6
V gene: TRBV6-6
CDR3 protein: CASSLLDRGNSPLHF

CDR3 length: 15
J gene: TRBJ2-5
V gene: TRBV6-1
CDR3 protein: CASSELAGGQETQYF

CDR3 length: 15
J gene: TRBJ1-6
V gene: TRBV7-3
CDR3 protein: CASSLFGTVNSPLHF

CDR3 length: 16
J gene: TRBJ2-7
V gene: TRBV5-1
CDR3 protein: CASSLGLARSSYEQYF

CDR3 length: 14
J gene: TRBJ2-3
V gene: TRBV6-4
CDR3 protein: CASSQDRAVDTQYF

CDR3 length: 14
J gene: TRBJ1-4
V gene: TRBV19
CDR3 protein: CASSIQQGGEKLFF

CDR3 length: 15
J gene: TRBJ1-5
V gene: TRBV4-3
CDR3 protein: CASSLSSGYNQPQHF

CDR3 length: 12
J gene: TRBJ1-1
V gene: TRBV3-1/TRBV3-2
CDR3 protein: CASSQGQGEAFF

CDR3 length: 13
J gene: TRBJ2-3
V gene: TRBV18
CDR3 protein: CASSPGFTDTQYF

CDR3 length: 13
J gene: TRBJ2-3
V gene: TRBV27
CDR3 protein: CASEKRGSDTQYF

CDR3 length: 14
J gene: TRBJ2-2
V gene: TRBV7-3
CDR3 protein: CASSSPGYTGELFF

CDR3 length: 15
J gene: TRBJ2-7
V gene: TRBV18
CDR3 protein: CASSPSSQGAERQYF

CDR3 length: 14
J gene: TRBJ2-5
V gene: TRBV7-8
CDR3 protein: CASSPSGGTGTQYF

CDR3 length: 15
J gene: TRBJ2-7
V gene: TRBV6-5
CDR3 protein: CASNRDRESSYEQYF

CDR3 length: 14
J gene: TRBJ1-5
V gene: TRBV7-9
CDR3 protein: CASSLGRGDQPQHF

CDR3 length: 15
J gene: TRBJ2-1
V gene: TRBV7-3
CDR3 protein: CASSSSHSSYNEQFF

CDR3 length: 12
J gene: TRBJ2-2
V gene: TRBV7-3
CDR3 protein: CASSLFGGELFF

CDR3 length: 15
J gene: TRBJ2-3
V gene: TRBV27
CDR3 protein: CASSSLRGSTDTQYF

CDR3 length: 18
J gene: TRBJ2-5
V gene: TRBV12-5
CDR3 protein: CASGLTTGWASGSETQYF

CDR3 length: 17
J gene: TRBJ1-4
V gene: TRBV10-3
CDR3 protein: CAISESLKGGQGEKLFF

CDR3 length: 14
J gene: TRBJ2-1
V gene: TRBV6-5
CDR3 protein: CASSIQGGYNEQFF

CDR3 length: 15
J gene: TRBJ1-2
V gene: TRBV6-5
CDR3 protein: CASSYSETGNYGYTF

CDR3 length: 15
J gene: TRBJ1-2
V gene: TRBV5-1
CDR3 protein: CASSLGTGVNYGYTF

CDR3 length: 15
J gene: TRBJ2-5
V gene: TRBV7-8
CDR3 protein: CASSLGGGNQETQYF

CDR3 length: 13
J gene: TRBJ1-2
V gene: TRBV6-5
CDR3 protein: CASSPGQRDGYTF